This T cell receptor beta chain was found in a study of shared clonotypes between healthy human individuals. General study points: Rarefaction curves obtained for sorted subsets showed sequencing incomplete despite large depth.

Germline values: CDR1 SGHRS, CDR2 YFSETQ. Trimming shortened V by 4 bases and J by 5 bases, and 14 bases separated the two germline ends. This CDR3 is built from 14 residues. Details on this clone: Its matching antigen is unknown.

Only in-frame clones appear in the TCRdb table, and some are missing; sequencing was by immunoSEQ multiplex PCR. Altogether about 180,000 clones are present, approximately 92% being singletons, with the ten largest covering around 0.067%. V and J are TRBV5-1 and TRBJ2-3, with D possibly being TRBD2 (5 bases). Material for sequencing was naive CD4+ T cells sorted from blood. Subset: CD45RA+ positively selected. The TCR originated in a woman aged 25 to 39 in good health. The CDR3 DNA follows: TGCGCCAGCAGCCAACTAGTATCGAGAGATACGCAGTATTTT. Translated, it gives CASSQLVSRDTQYF. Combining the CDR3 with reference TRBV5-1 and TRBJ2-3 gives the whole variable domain KAGVTQTPRYLIKTRGQQVTLSCSPISGHRSVSWYQQTPGQGLQFLFEYFSETQRNKGNFPGRFSGRQFSNSRSEMNVSTLELGDSALYLCASSQLVSRDTQYFGPGTRLTVL.